The clone carrying this T cell receptor (beta chain) was detected a few times. This sample is drawn from a study of patients and donors after allogeneic stem cell transplantation. In TCRdb, the RT-PCR reads were re-called with MiXCR into one record per CDR3 protein. The sample consists of approximately 150,000 distinct CDR3 sequences, 30% of them appearing once. This CDR3 comprises 13 residues. From germline, CDR1 is DFQATT and CDR2 SNEGSKA (reference sequence). V gave up 6 bases and J gave up 3 bases, with 14 bases separating them. This receptor was taken from a human donor who was either an allogeneic HSCT recipient or a stem cell or donor lymphocyte infusion donor (not recorded which). It is not recorded whose cells these are; they may come from a transplant donor. Material for sequencing was blood, either unsorted or a sorted T cell fraction (not recorded which). The chain joins TRBV20-1 to TRBJ1-1, with a possible D match to TRBD1 (5 bases). CDR3 bases: TGCAGTGCCCGACAGAGGTTGGACACTGAAGCTTTCTTT. This translates into CSARQRLDTEAFF.